This TCR beta chain was captured in a study of vaccination effects on CD4 cells after COVID-19. Overall study findings and caveats: In the late period after vaccination, infection- and vaccine-induced clones contracted markedly.

Remarks on this clone: As yet, its antigen is unknown.

Prior to sequencing, the ViraFEST assay stimulated PBMC with viral peptide pools, which expanded the antigen-specific CD4+ T cells. Culture lasted 10 days before CD4+ T cell isolation. Nucleocapsid antibodies were negative in the vaccine recipients, who had never had SARS-CoV-2 infection. Repertoires were generated with immunoSEQ multiplex PCR, while TCRdb's copy carries only in-frame clones and drops some. This table has 71,000 or so clones, roughly three quarters appearing once. This CDR3 comprises 14 residues. Germline CDR1 reads SNHLY; CDR2 reads FYNNEI. The V and J ends lost 1 base and 0 bases respectively, with 6 bases between them.

This clonotype was obtained from a human donor who received a COVID-19 vaccine. This sample comprised CD4+ T cells from PBMCs cultured with HCoV-OC43 spike peptides, obtained before COVID-19 vaccination. Subset noted: HCoV-OC43 spike overlapping peptide pool stimulation. This chain uses TRBV2 with TRBJ1-2; no definite D call. The CDR3 nucleotides read TGTGCCAGCAGTGAAGGGACGGCTAACTATGGCTACACCTTC. Its translation is CASSEGTANYGYTF.